This entry lists 25 T cell receptor beta chains sequenced from one sample in a study of patients and donors after allogeneic stem cell transplantation. In TCRdb, the RT-PCR reads were re-called with MiXCR into one record per CDR3 protein. The profile shows about 960,000 distinct CDR3 sequences, about 20% of them singletons. Sequences were obtained from blood, either unsorted or a sorted T cell fraction (not recorded which). The receptors derive from a human donor who was either an allogeneic HSCT recipient or a stem cell or donor lymphocyte infusion donor (not recorded which). It is not recorded whose cells these are; they may come from a transplant donor.

This chain joins TRBV7-2 and TRBJ2-1; no clear D. The germline V and J ends were trimmed by 3 bases and 10 bases, with 7 bases remaining between them. There are 11 residues in the CDR3. Germline V lookup: CDR1 SGHTA, CDR2 FQGNSA. This chain's CDR3 is CASSFQLEQFF. The CDR3 nucleotides read TGTGCCAGCAGCTTCCAGTTGGAGCAGTTCTTC. Based on the CDR3 plus reference TRBV7-2 and TRBJ2-1, the full variable domain is GAGVSQSPSNKVTEKGKDVELRCDPISGHTALYWYRQSLGQGLEFLIYFQGNSAPDKSGLPSDRFSAERTGGSVSTLTIQRTQQEDSAVYLCASSFQLEQFFGPGTRLTVL.

V gene TRBV5-1 combines with J gene TRBJ1-2; 7 nucleotides agree with TRBD1. CDR1 SGHRS and CDR2 YFSETQ come from the germline V gene. J gave up 3 bases and V 3 bases, and 5 bases lay outside the gene matches. CDR3 length equals 14 residues. CDR3 sequence reads: CASSSTGSHYGYTF. The CDR3 DNA sequence: TGCGCCAGCAGCTCGACAGGGTCCCACTATGGCTACACCTTC.

The V gene is TRBV6-5, the J gene TRBJ2-7; D is possibly TRBD1 (5 bases). Per germline, CDR1 MNHEY and CDR2 SVGAGI. The CDR3 sequence is 14 residues long. V was cut by 0 bases and J by 5 bases, with 11 bases left in between. The CDR3 DNA is TGTGCCAGCAGTTACTCGTTCAGGGTCCACGAGCAGTACTTC. It encodes CASSYSFRVHEQYF.

This clonotype was observed a few times. The genes are TRBV5-1 and TRBJ2-1; the match to TRBD2 covers 15 bases. CDR3 length equals 17 residues. V gave up 4 bases and J gave up 6 bases; unmatched junction bases: 8. CDR1 is SGHRS, CDR2 YFSETQ, per germline. CDR3 region: CASSLRTSGREGNEQFF. The CDR3 region has the DNA TGCGCCAGCAGCCTAAGGACTAGCGGGAGGGAAGGCAATGAGCAGTTCTTC. Full variable domain (missing parts from reference TRBV5-1 and TRBJ2-1): KAGVTQTPRYLIKTRGQQVTLSCSPISGHRSVSWYQQTPGQGLQFLFEYFSETQRNKGNFPGRFSGRQFSNSRSEMNVSTLELGDSALYLCASSLRTSGREGNEQFFGPGTRLTVL.

V gene TRBV19 combines with J gene TRBJ1-4; possibly TRBD1 for D (5 bases). Germline V gene sequence: CDR1 LNHDA, CDR2 SQIVND (reference sequence). The CDR3 runs 14 residues. V was clipped by 6 bases and J by 8 bases, with 16 bases between them. CDR3 loop: CASRGDALGEKLFF. CDR3 DNA sequence: TGTGCCAGTAGAGGGGACGCTTTGGGCGAAAAACTGTTTTTT.

The V call is TRBV3-1, the J call TRBJ2-1; D is unresolved. This CDR3 contains 12 residues. Trimming pared 3 bases from V and 8 bases from J, leaving 8 bases between. Germline V lookup: CDR1 LGHDT, CDR2 YNNKEL (reference sequence). The CDR3 here is CASSHTGDEQFF. CDR3 nucleotide sequence: TGTGCCAGCAGCCATACTGGGGATGAGCAGTTCTTC.

This clonotype has a count of ten or more. The chain recombines TRBV7-2 with TRBJ2-3; a possible D gene is TRBD2 (5 bases). The V gene's germline CDR1 is SGHTA and CDR2 FQGNSA. Trimming shortened V by 2 bases and J by 14 bases, and 23 bases separated the two germline ends. The CDR3 extends over 15 amino acids. The CDR3 loop is CASSLLPGKRGVLYF. As DNA, the CDR3 is TGTGCCAGCAGCTTACTCCCCGGGAAGCGAGGAGTTCTGTATTTT.

This clonotype came up a few times. The CDR3 sequence is CASSLAVMNTEAFF. Written as DNA, the CDR3 is TGTGCCAGCAGCTTAGCAGTTATGAACACTGAAGCTTTCTTT. The chain uses TRBV7-2 and TRBJ1-1; D unresolved. CDR1 is SGHTA and CDR2 is FQGNSA in the germline V gene. The CDR3 covers 14 residues. Trimming removed 0 bases at V and 0 bases at J, with 5 bases between.

There are many counts of this clonotype. V gene TRBV9 combines with J gene TRBJ2-5; 15 bases match TRBD2. The CDR3 is 16 residues long. Germline loops: CDR1 SGDLS, CDR2 YYNGEE. After removal of 2 bases from V and 2 bases from J, the junction contained 1 base not matched to a gene. CDR3 bases: TGTGCCAGCAGCGTCGGGACTAGCGGGGGGCAAGAGACCCAGTACTTC. Its translation is CASSVGTSGGQETQYF.

This clonotype was seen a handful of times. This chain connects TRBV27 to TRBJ2-3, with no clear D. The ends were cut back, 0 bases at V and 2 bases at J, with 15 bases in the middle. Germline values: CDR1 MNHEY, CDR2 SMNVEV (reference sequence). The CDR3 runs 17 residues. CDR3 in DNA: TGTGCCAGCAGTTTATCCCGGGCGGCGATCTCCACAGATACGCAGTATTTT. Translating it yields CASSLSRAAISTDTQYF.

J is TRBJ2-1 and V is TRBV27, with D possibly matching TRBD1 (5 bases). The length of the CDR3 is 15 residues. The V gene's germline CDR1 is MNHEY and CDR2 SMNVEV (reference sequence). The germline V and J ends were trimmed by 6 bases and 5 bases, with 17 bases remaining between them. CDR3 nucleotides: TGTGCCAGCAGATTAGGGTTCACAGGACACAATGAGCAGTTCTTC. This gives the protein CASRLGFTGHNEQFF.

The chain recombines TRBV6-5 with TRBJ2-2, with D possibly being TRBD1 or TRBD2 (6 bases each). Per the germline V gene, CDR1 is MNHEY and CDR2 is SVGAGI. The CDR3 consists of 12 residues. Trimming pared 11 bases from V and 7 bases from J, leaving 14 bases between. The CDR3 is CAVSRGLGELFF. The CDR3 DNA follows: TGTGCCGTCTCCCGGGGGCTCGGGGAGCTGTTTTTT.

This clonotype came up a few times. This chain connects TRBV6-1 to TRBJ2-1; D is unresolved. V was cut by 2 bases and J by 7 bases, with 3 bases left in between. The CDR3 spans 11 residues. Germline CDR1 and CDR2: MNHNS and SASEGT. Here the CDR3 reads CASSEPNEQFF. The CDR3 region has the DNA TGTGCCAGCAGTGAACCAAATGAGCAGTTCTTC.

This clonotype was seen only a few times. The chain links TRBV4-1 to TRBJ2-3; 9 nucleotides match TRBD2. J was trimmed by 4 bases and V by 4 bases; bases with no gene match: 6. The V gene's germline CDR1 is MGHRA and CDR2 YSYEKL. This CDR3 has 15 amino acids. DNA of the CDR3: TGCGCCAGCAGCCGCGGACTAGCGAGTTCAGATACGCAGTATTTT. Protein product: CASSRGLASSDTQYF.

This clonotype was seen only once. The gene calls are TRBV4-3 and TRBJ2-1, with D possibly being TRBD1 (5 bases). Between the trimmed V and J ends, which lost 2 bases and 5 bases, there was a span of 22 bases. This CDR3 spans 18 amino acids. Per the germline V gene, CDR1 is LGHNA and CDR2 is YSLEER. The CDR3 sequence: CASSQSRVGVPINNEQFF. CDR3 sequence (DNA): TGCGCCAGCAGCCAATCCCGCGTAGGGGTACCGATCAACAATGAGCAGTTCTTC.

The rearrangement links TRBV4-3 to TRBJ2-5, with TRBD2 identical over 7 bases. From germline, CDR1 is LGHNA and CDR2 YSLEER. The V and J ends lost 4 bases and 7 bases, in that order; junction bases with no gene match: 12. This CDR3 has 15 amino acids. The CDR3, as DNA: TGCGCCAGCAGCCCCGATCAGACTAGCTACGGGACCCAGTACTTC. It yields the protein CASSPDQTSYGTQYF.

This clonotype has at least ten counts. The V gene is TRBV28, the J gene TRBJ2-7; D is unclear. V gave up 3 bases and J gave up 2 bases, with 14 bases separating them. This CDR3 comprises 15 residues. Germline CDR1 reads MDHEN; CDR2 reads SYDVKM. The CDR3 DNA sequence: TGTGCCAGCAGTTTTGGTGAGATAGGAGCCTACGAGCAGTACTTC. The encoded protein is CASSFGEIGAYEQYF.

The chain links TRBV2 to TRBJ2-7; 9 bases fit TRBD1. Germline CDR1 is SNHLY and CDR2 is FYNNEI. With V trimmed by 6 bases and J by 10 bases, 10 bases remained unmatched. The CDR3 contains 13 residues. CDR3 amino acids: CASSRDRVGEQYF. Here the CDR3 DNA reads TGTGCCAGCAGCCGGGACAGGGTAGGAGAACAGTACTTC.

V usage is TRBV27 and J usage is TRBJ2-7; 7 positions agree with TRBD2. This CDR3 is 16 amino acids long. Germline V gives CDR1 MNHEY, CDR2 SMNVEV (reference sequence). Trimming at V came to 6 bases and at J to 2 bases, leaving 13 bases not matched to a gene. CDR3 protein: CASRTSPPAGAYEQYF. The CDR3 DNA follows: TGTGCCAGCAGAACCTCTCCCCCCGCGGGGGCCTACGAGCAGTACTTC.

The chain combines TRBV12-3 or TRBV12-4 with TRBJ2-7; D perhaps matches TRBD1 (5 bases). This CDR3 region has 13 residues. The ends were cut back, 4 bases at V and 7 bases at J, with 14 bases in the middle. The CDR3 protein is CASSSDSPQEQYF. The CDR3, as DNA: TGTGCCAGCAGTTCCGACAGCCCCCAGGAGCAGTACTTC.

This clonotype was recorded a few times. The V gene is TRBV28, the J gene TRBJ1-2; TRBD1 is a possible D gene (6 bases). CDR1 MDHEN and CDR2 SYDVKM come from the germline V gene. Trimming cost V 6 bases and J 1 base, with 24 bases left between them. The CDR3 consists of 18 residues. CDR3 residues: CASSSAYYRDNFNYGYTF. CDR3 DNA: TGTGCCAGCAGCTCCGCGTATTACCGGGACAATTTTAACTATGGCTACACCTTC.

V and J are TRBV5-6 and TRBJ2-7; D possibly corresponds to TRBD1 (6 bases). The CDR3 totals 15 residues. Trimming pared 4 bases from V and 0 bases from J, leaving 14 bases between. Germline V CDR1 and CDR2: SGHDT, YYEEEE. CDR3 region: CASSEIDRSSYEQYF. The CDR3 nucleotides are TGTGCCAGCAGCGAGATCGACAGGAGCTCCTACGAGCAGTACTTC.

This clonotype was found once. V gene TRBV4-1 combines with J gene TRBJ1-1; 10 bases agree with TRBD1. Trimming took 1 base from V and 4 from J; bases not matched to a gene: 6. The germline V gene has CDR1 MGHRA and CDR2 YSYEKL. The CDR3 has 16 amino acids. The chain's CDR3 is CASSQGQGASSTEAFF. CDR3 DNA sequence: TGCGCCAGCAGCCAAGGACAGGGGGCGTCAAGCACTGAAGCTTTCTTT.

This clonotype occurred a few times. The rearrangement joins TRBV5-1 to TRBJ2-7; D not resolved. V was shortened by 1 base and J by 5 bases, with 4 bases between the two germline ends. Germline values: CDR1 SGHRS, CDR2 YFSETQ. The CDR3 is made up of 11 amino acids. CDR3 bases: TGCGCCAGCAGCTTGACAGACGAGCAGTACTTC. Protein product: CASSLTDEQYF. Together with reference TRBV5-1 and TRBJ2-7, the CDR3 gives the full variable domain: KAGVTQTPRYLIKTRGQQVTLSCSPISGHRSVSWYQQTPGQGLQFLFEYFSETQRNKGNFPGRFSGRQFSNSRSEMNVSTLELGDSALYLCASSLTDEQYFGPGTRLTVT.

Only a few counts were recorded for this clonotype. Germline and junction disagree at one end, which may indicate a read error. The chain joins TRBV9 to TRBJ2-1; 11 positions agree with TRBD2. The CDR3 extends over 16 amino acids. Germline CDR1 reads SGDLS; CDR2 reads YYNGEE. The CDR3 region is CASSVESSGGINEQCF. In DNA form, the CDR3 reads TGTGCCAGCAGCGTAGAATCTAGCGGGGGGATCAATGAGCAGTGCTTC.